This TCR beta chain was sequenced during a study of blood T cell repertoires in COVID-19. Study overall: Spain, Italy and the United States supplied samples that represented acute and convalescent COVID-19. Nucleic acid was either cDNA or gDNA, and it came from T cells, B-cell-depleted T cells, or PBMCs.

Participants' reported clinical history set cohort assignment. Authors' processing steps: The authors estimated nucleated cell counts from reference gene primer amplification. Produced via immunoSEQ multiplex PCR; TCRdb's table is partial and in-frame only. V, J and clone size are taken as reported in that table, and D and trimming were inferred from the DNA itself. This sample has 300,000 to 500,000 clones, with roughly 90% found just once. Germline V lookup: CDR1 KGHSH, CDR2 LQKENI. This CDR3 is built from 15 residues. With 3 bases clipped from V and 11 bases from J, the junction kept 6 bases outside the gene matches.

The source material was PBMCs or T cells enriched from blood (not recorded which). This chain connects TRBV18 to TRBJ1-6; TRBD1 agrees at 11 bases. The clonotype comes from a woman aged 30 to 39 with acute COVID-19. The CDR3 nucleotides are TGTGCCAGCTCACCTTTGGGACAGGGGGTGACACCCCTCCACTTT. This gives the protein CASSPLGQGVTPLHF.